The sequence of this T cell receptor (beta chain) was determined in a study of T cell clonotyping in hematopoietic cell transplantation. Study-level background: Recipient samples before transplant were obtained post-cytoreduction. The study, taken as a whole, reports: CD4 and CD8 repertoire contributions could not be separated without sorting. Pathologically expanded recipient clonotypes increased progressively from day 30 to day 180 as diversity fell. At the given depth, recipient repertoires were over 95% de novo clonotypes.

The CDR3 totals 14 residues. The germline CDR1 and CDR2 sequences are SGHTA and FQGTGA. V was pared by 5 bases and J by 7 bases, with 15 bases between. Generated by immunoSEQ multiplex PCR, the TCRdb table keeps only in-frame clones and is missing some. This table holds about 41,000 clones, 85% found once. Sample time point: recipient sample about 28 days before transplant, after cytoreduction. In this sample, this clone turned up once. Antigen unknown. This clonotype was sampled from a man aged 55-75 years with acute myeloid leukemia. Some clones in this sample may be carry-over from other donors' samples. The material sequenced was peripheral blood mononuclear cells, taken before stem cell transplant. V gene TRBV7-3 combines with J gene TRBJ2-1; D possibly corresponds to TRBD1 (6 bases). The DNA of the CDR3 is TGTGCCAGCAGCACTTCACTCAGGGGTAATGAGCAGTTCTTC. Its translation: CASSTSLRGNEQFF.